This TCR beta chain was retrieved from a study of blood T cell repertoires in COVID-19. About the study: Sites across the United States, Italy and Spain contributed samples from acute and convalescent COVID-19.

Sequenced by immunoSEQ multiplex PCR; TCRdb stores in-frame clones only, minus some. The data show 250,000 or so clones, about 87% seen once. V lost 0 bases, J lost 2 bases, and 12 bases lay in between. The CDR3 length is 15 residues. Germline CDR1 is SGHRS and CDR2 is YFSETQ. All recovered Cohort 3 donors got two negative PCRs, got clearance, or saw symptom resolution. The sequence derives from a woman aged 50 to 65 who had recovered from COVID-19. Sequencing used PBMCs or T cells enriched from blood (not recorded which). The rearrangement links TRBV5-1 to TRBJ2-7, with D possibly matching TRBD1 (5 bases). The CDR3 bases are TGCGCCAGCAGCTTGGAGTTTGGGGCAGCCTACGAGCAGTACTTC. It codes for CASSLEFGAAYEQYF.